A single sample gave rise to the 29 T cell receptor beta chains below, sequenced in a study of CD4 T cells in relation to SARS-CoV-2 and coronaviruses (dated by TCRdb to 2020 to 2022). CD4+ T cells from unexposed donors were collected before the COVID-19 pandemic (2011-2018). Following 10 days of culture, the EasySep CD4+ T cell isolation kit was used to isolate CD4+ T cells. Library preparation used the immunoSEQ multiplex PCR assay. Drawn from immuneACCESS, this table holds only the in-frame rearrangements with V and J called that TCRdb kept. Clones are partly lost; checked studies trace under half to an unresolved V gene and leave the rest unexplained. The sample includes some 21,000 clones, with over 65% observed a single time. The top ten hold around a quarter of the sample. The antigens these receptors bind are not known. Sequencing was performed on CD4+ T cells from PBMCs, cultured in vitro. The origin of the receptors is a human donor in good health.

The gene calls are TRBV19 and TRBJ1-5, with TRBD1 as a possible D gene (6 bases). Trimming removed 5 bases from V and 0 bases from J, with 17 bases in between. Germline CDR1 is LNHDA and CDR2 is SQIVND (reference sequence). This CDR3 is 17 amino acids long. CDR3 residues: CASSGMDSKPSNQPQHF. The DNA for the CDR3 is TGTGCCAGTAGTGGCATGGACAGTAAGCCTAGCAATCAGCCCCAGCATTTT.

The chain employs TRBV6-1 and TRBJ2-1; a possible D gene is TRBD2 (6 bases). The CDR3 length is 15 residues. V lost 6 bases and J lost 0, with 12 bases in between. Germline V lookup: CDR1 MNHNS, CDR2 SASEGT. The CDR3 nucleotides read TGTGCCAGCAGGAGGGGAGGTAGCTCCTACAATGAGCAGTTCTTC. As protein: CASRRGGSSYNEQFF.

The chain links TRBV25-1 to TRBJ2-3, with 8 bases aligning to TRBD2. The length of the CDR3 is 15 residues. After removal of 3 bases from V and 4 bases from J, the junction contained 6 bases not matched to a gene. Germline CDR1 and CDR2: MGHDK and SYGVNS. CDR3 coding DNA: TGTGCCAGCAGTGACAGCGGGAGTGCGGCAGATACGCAGTATTTT. Translation gives CASSDSGSAADTQYF.

The CDR3, as DNA: TGCGCCAGCAGCTTGGACGTGCAGGTTAACTATGGCTACACCTTC. Translating it yields CASSLDVQVNYGYTF. The genes are TRBV5-1 and TRBJ1-2, with D hard to call. This CDR3 comprises 15 residues. Trimming took 0 bases from V and 1 from J, leaving 10 bases between them. Germline values: CDR1 SGHRS, CDR2 YFSETQ. The full variable domain, rest sourced from reference TRBV5-1 and TRBJ1-2, is KAGVTQTPRYLIKTRGQQVTLSCSPISGHRSVSWYQQTPGQGLQFLFEYFSETQRNKGNFPGRFSGRQFSNSRSEMNVSTLELGDSALYLCASSLDVQVNYGYTFGSGTRLTVV.

The rearrangement links TRBV6-5 to TRBJ2-3; the match to TRBD1 covers 7 bases. The germline V gene encodes CDR1 MNHEY and CDR2 SVGAGI. The CDR3 is made up of 14 amino acids. The V and J ends lost 6 bases and 4 bases, in that order; junction bases with no gene match: 7. DNA of the CDR3: TGTGCCAGCAGGTACGACAGGGACCCAGATACGCAGTATTTT. Its protein product is CASRYDRDPDTQYF.

The CDR3 bases are TGCGCCAGCAGCCAGCACCCTGGACAGGGTAACTATGGCTACACCTTC. This gives the protein CASSQHPGQGNYGYTF. This chain links TRBV4-3 with TRBJ1-2; TRBD1 aligns across 8 bases. Germline V gene lookup returns CDR1 LGHNA and CDR2 YSLEER. CDR3 length: 16 amino acids. The ends lost 3 bases at V and 1 base at J; junction bases unmatched: 7.

This chain connects TRBV7-9 to TRBJ1-5; perhaps TRBD1 as D (6 bases). From germline, CDR1 is SEHNR and CDR2 FQNEAQ (reference sequence). Trimming cost V 5 bases and J 3 bases, with 11 bases left between them. CDR3 length: 14 amino acids. CDR3 DNA: TGTGCCAGCAGCCCCGGACAGCCCAATCAGCCCCAGCATTTT. It codes for CASSPGQPNQPQHF.

In DNA, the CDR3 is TGTGCCAGCAGCCTGACAGGGGGCACTGAAGCTTTCTTT. Protein product: CASSLTGGTEAFF. The V call is TRBV7-9, the J call TRBJ1-1; 9 bases are a match to TRBD1. J lost 4 bases, V lost 5 bases, and 2 bases had no gene match. Germline V lookup: CDR1 SEHNR, CDR2 FQNEAQ (reference sequence). The CDR3 consists of 13 residues.

This clone was counted once. The V gene is TRBV29-1, the J gene TRBJ2-7; maybe TRBD1 (6 bases). Trimming cost V 0 bases and J 8 bases, with 14 bases left between them. This CDR3 has 13 amino acids. Germline-derived CDR1 and CDR2 are SQVTM and ANQGSEA. The CDR3 DNA reads TGCAGCGTTGAAGATCCCCAGGGGTTAAAGCAGTACTTC. It translates to CSVEDPQGLKQYF.

The chain uses TRBV11-2 and TRBJ1-2, with D uncertain. This CDR3 has 14 amino acids. V lost 5 bases and J lost 4, with 14 bases in between. Germline CDR1 SGHAT, CDR2 FQNNGV. CDR3 protein: CASSPIYSAYGYTF. The CDR3, as DNA: TGTGCCAGCAGCCCGATATACTCAGCCTATGGCTACACCTTC.

This clone has a handful of counts. The chain has TRBV7-9 and TRBJ1-5, with no clear D. Trimming removed 5 bases from V and 5 bases from J, with 13 bases in between. Germline lookup yields CDR1 SEHNR and CDR2 FQNEAQ (reference sequence). The CDR3 runs to 14 residues. In DNA, the CDR3 is TGTGCCAGCAGCCAAGCGGCCGCCCATCAGCCCCAGCATTTT. This sequence encodes CASSQAAAHQPQHF. The complete variable domain, with remaining parts taken from reference TRBV7-9 and TRBJ1-5, reads DTGVSQNPRHKITKRGQNVTFRCDPISEHNRLYWYRQTLGQGPEFLTYFQNEAQLEKSRLLSDRFSAERPKGSFSTLEIQRTEQGDSAMYLCASSQAAAHQPQHFGDGTRLSIL.

V usage is TRBV4-1 and J usage is TRBJ2-6, with D perhaps TRBD2 (5 bases). CDR1 MGHRA and CDR2 YSYEKL come from the germline V gene. Trimming cost V 0 bases and J 4 bases, with 10 bases left between them. This CDR3 is built from 16 residues. CDR3 protein: CASSQDSGVGANVLTF. In DNA form, the CDR3 reads TGCGCCAGCAGCCAAGATTCCGGGGTCGGGGCCAACGTCCTGACTTTC.

This clone was seen more than once but under ten times. The V gene is TRBV7-9, the J gene TRBJ1-1; D ambiguous. Trimming took 10 bases from V and 6 from J, leaving 24 bases between them. This CDR3 is 15 amino acids long. Germline V gives CDR1 SEHNR, CDR2 FQNEAQ (reference sequence). The CDR3 sequence: CATPPLRQVFAEAFF. As DNA, the CDR3 is TGTGCCACCCCACCCTTGAGGCAGGTATTCGCTGAAGCTTTCTTT.

The chain combines TRBV4-2 with TRBJ2-1; D unclear. The germline V and J ends were trimmed by 1 base and 2 bases, with 6 bases remaining between them. CDR1 is LGHNA, CDR2 YNFKEQ, per germline. The CDR3 covers 14 residues. CDR3 nucleotides: TGTGCCAGCAGCCAAGCCCACCCCTACAATGAGCAGTTCTTC. This encodes CASSQAHPYNEQFF.

J is TRBJ1-5 and V is TRBV6-5, with D tentatively TRBD1 (5 bases). The CDR3 has 13 amino acids. Germline V gene lookup returns CDR1 MNHEY and CDR2 SVGAGI. Trimming removed 6 bases at V and 1 base at J, with 7 bases between. The CDR3 nucleotides are TGTGCCAGCAGCCGGGGGAGCAATCAGCCCCAGCATTTT. This gives the protein CASSRGSNQPQHF.

This sequence joins TRBV19 and TRBJ2-5; D ambiguous. The length of the CDR3 is 16 residues. Germline-derived CDR1 and CDR2 are LNHDA and SQIVND (reference sequence). Trimming shortened V by 5 bases and J by 5 bases, and 21 bases separated the two germline ends. CDR3 DNA: TGTGCCAGTAGTTTCCGACCTAACCCAACGGCCGAGACCCAGTACTTC. As protein: CASSFRPNPTAETQYF. The full variable domain, completed using reference TRBV19 and TRBJ2-5, is DGGITQSPKYLFRKEGQNVTLSCEQNLNHDAMYWYRQDPGQGLRLIYYSQIVNDFQKGDIAEGYSVSREKKESFPLTVTSAQKNPTAFYLCASSFRPNPTAETQYFGPGTRLLVL.

The chain links TRBV19 to TRBJ2-7; 12 bases fit TRBD1. The trim removed 8 bases at V and 6 bases at J, leaving 5 bases unmatched. The CDR3 runs to 13 residues. The V gene's germline CDR1 is LNHDA and CDR2 SQIVND (reference sequence). CDR3 bases: TGTGCCAGTGGGGACAGGGGGCGCGTCGAGCAGTACTTC. Its protein is CASGDRGRVEQYF.

The V call is TRBV19, the J call TRBJ1-3; D not certain. This CDR3 has 14 amino acids. CDR1 is LNHDA, CDR2 SQIVND, per germline (reference sequence). CDR3 protein: CASTRDNSGNTIYF. The CDR3 bases are TGTGCTTCAACCCGGGATAACTCTGGAAACACCATATATTTT.

The rearrangement uses TRBV4-1 and TRBJ1-4; 7 nucleotides match TRBD1. Germline CDR1 is MGHRA and CDR2 is YSYEKL. V lost 4 bases and J lost 0; bases outside the gene matches: 5. This CDR3 has 16 residues. CDR3 protein: CASSPRQGTTNEKLFF. CDR3 nucleotide sequence: TGCGCCAGCAGCCCAAGACAGGGAACAACTAATGAAAAACTGTTTTTT.

This clone was seen a single time. DNA of the CDR3: TGTGCCAGCAGCCAAGATCAGGCAGGTGCCTATGGCTACACCTTC. This codes for CASSQDQAGAYGYTF. The chain has TRBV3-1 (or the pseudogene TRBV3-2) and TRBJ1-2; no clear D. Germline assignment: CDR1 LGHDT and CDR2 YNNKEL (reference sequence). CDR3 length: 15 residues. V was clipped by 0 bases and J by 4 bases, with 12 bases between them.

This chain joins TRBV30 and TRBJ2-5; D remains ambiguous. Germline V CDR1 and CDR2: GTSNPN, SVGIG (reference sequence). CDR3 length equals 13 residues. V lost 4 bases and J lost 1, with 10 bases in between. CDR3 protein: CAWNLPGQETQYF. For the CDR3, the DNA is TGTGCCTGGAACCTCCCTGGCCAAGAGACCCAGTACTTC. The variable domain in full, with the rest retrieved from reference TRBV30 and TRBJ2-5, is SQTIHQWPATLVQPVGSPLSLECTVEGTSNPNLYWYRQAAGRGLQLLFYSVGIGQISSEVPQNLSASRPQDRQFILSSKKLLLSDSGFYLCAWNLPGQETQYFGPGTRLLVL.

The chain joins TRBV5-5 to TRBJ2-5, with D perhaps being TRBD1 or TRBD2 (5 bases each). Germline lookup yields CDR1 SGHKS and CDR2 YYEKEE (reference sequence). V was trimmed by 4 bases and J by 2 bases, leaving 21 bases between them. The CDR3 length is 17 residues. The CDR3 spells CASSPFDRGQGQETQYF. CDR3 nucleotide sequence: TGTGCCAGCAGCCCCTTTGATCGGGGCCAGGGACAAGAGACCCAGTACTTC.

The chain carries TRBV10-3 and TRBJ2-1; D unclear. The V gene lost 1 base and the J gene lost 4 bases, with 14 bases spanning the gap. Looked up from germline, CDR1 is ENHRY and CDR2 is SYGVKD. The CDR3 totals 16 residues. DNA of the CDR3: TGTGCCATCAGTGAGTTAAAAGCGTCCATTTACAATGAGCAGTTCTTC. Translated, it gives CAISELKASIYNEQFF.

This chain uses TRBV19 with TRBJ1-2; D perhaps matches TRBD1 (5 bases). Germline loops: CDR1 LNHDA, CDR2 SQIVND (reference sequence). The CDR3 is 15 amino acids. Between the trimmed V and J ends, which lost 5 bases and 0 bases, there was a span of 13 bases. The CDR3 bases are TGTGCCAGTAGTCCCGGGGACGTAACTAACTATGGCTACACCTTC. Its protein product is CASSPGDVTNYGYTF.

The chain is built from TRBV3-1 (or the pseudogene TRBV3-2) and TRBJ2-7; D might be TRBD1 (6 bases). Germline lookup yields CDR1 LGHDT and CDR2 YNNKEL (reference sequence). V was pared by 1 base and J by 0 bases, with 13 bases between. The CDR3 length is 16 residues. The CDR3 loop reads CASSQATGENSYEQYF. CDR3 nucleotide sequence: TGTGCCAGCAGCCAAGCGACAGGCGAGAACTCCTACGAGCAGTACTTC.

This chain uses TRBV9 with TRBJ1-2; no clear D gene. Looked up from germline, CDR1 is SGDLS and CDR2 is YYNGEE. Between the trimmed V and J ends, which lost 4 bases and 8 bases, there was a span of 18 bases. This CDR3 comprises 14 residues. DNA for the CDR3: TGTGCCAGCAGCCCCCAGGCGCGATCGGGAGGCTACACCTTC. Its protein is CASSPQARSGGYTF.

The count of this clone is one. The V and J genes are TRBV7-9 and TRBJ2-3; 8 bases fit TRBD2. The CDR3 sequence is 16 residues long. The germline V gene encodes CDR1 SEHNR and CDR2 FQNEAQ (reference sequence). With V trimmed by 2 bases and J by 2 bases, 6 bases remained unmatched. The CDR3 nucleotides read TGTGCCAGCAGCTTATTCGGGCGGGGGGACACAGATACGCAGTATTTT. This encodes CASSLFGRGDTDTQYF.

V usage is TRBV6-5 and J usage is TRBJ1-1; no clear D gene. Germline V gene data show CDR1 as MNHEY and CDR2 as SVGAGI. V was trimmed by 6 bases and J by 7 bases, leaving 12 bases between them. The CDR3 spans 12 residues. The CDR3 DNA reads as TGTGCCAGCAGCTCCGAGTTGGGTGAAGCTTTCTTT. Amino acid sequence: CASSSELGEAFF.

The chain uses TRBV7-9 and TRBJ2-2; no definite D call. Per germline, CDR1 SEHNR and CDR2 FQNEAQ (reference sequence). CDR3 length: 14 amino acids. Trimming took off 4 bases at V and 7 bases at J, with 13 bases between the two ends. Here the CDR3 DNA reads TGTGCCAGCAGCTGGTGGCAGGCTGGCGGGGAGCTGTTTTTT. The encoded protein is CASSWWQAGGELFF.